The clone carrying this TCR beta chain turned up a few times. Its cognate antigen is unknown. The PCR had 60 Vbeta and 13 Jbeta primers. Generated by immunoSEQ multiplex PCR, the TCRdb table keeps only in-frame clones and is missing some. The profile shows some 97,000 clones, approximately 68% of them singletons. The data belong to a study of cytomegalovirus exposure and HLA in healthy donors. Germline CDR1 reads MGHRA; CDR2 reads YSYEKL. This CDR3 comprises 14 residues. V was shortened by 4 bases and J by 5 bases, with 13 bases between the two germline ends. The study, taken as a whole, reports: Some highly shared sequence variants likely arose as a pipeline artifact. Equally common other TCR beta chains were less clonally expanded than HLA-associated ones, a later analysis found. Researchers catalogued 150 or so TCR beta chains as cytomegalovirus-associated. With later analysis, a missense DCLRE1C variant became linked to TCR beta V- and J-gene trimming.

The specimen was PBMCs. This chain joins TRBV4-1 and TRBJ2-3; D is possibly TRBD2 (6 bases). This TCR derives from a woman between 18 and 29 years old in good health and CMV-seropositive. The DNA of the CDR3 is TGCGCCAGCAGCCGCTCGCAGGGACTAGATACGCAGTATTTT. This encodes CASSRSQGLDTQYF.